The 15 T cell receptor beta chains reported below all come from one sample, sequenced in a study of vaccination and CD4 T cells after COVID-19. No antigens are known for them. Treatment defined: approximately nine-day PBMC culture with coronavirus spike peptide pools or control peptides (ViraFEST assay). Samples of CD4+ T cells were obtained from the unexposed donor before the COVID-19 pandemic (2011-2018). The Oncomine TCR Beta short-read assay was what sequenced the DNA obtained from cultured CD4+ T cells. DNA came from CD4+ T cells after culture. MiXCR was run by TCRdb on the PCR reads, yielding one entry per CDR3 protein. The top ten hold around 21% of the sample, which has 8,500 to 9,500 distinct CDR3 sequences, about 30% seen once. Sequenced input: CD4+ T cells from blood, cultured in vitro. The receptors come from a human donor in good health.

Points on this clonotype: With a much larger clone just one base away, this may be a read error. Here the CDR3 omits its conserved ending phenylalanine or tryptophan, so a read error is the likely source. The chain is built from TRBV15 and TRBJ1-2; D unclear. There are 17 residues in the CDR3. Germline values: CDR1 LNHNV, CDR2 YYDKDF (reference sequence). V was clipped by 0 bases and J by 4 bases, with 18 bases between them. CDR3 sequence reads: CATSREGNTASRYGYTS. The CDR3 DNA is TGTGCCACCAGCAGAGAAGGGAACACCGCCTCTCGCTATGGCTACACCTCC.

The gene calls are TRBV20-1 and TRBJ2-3, with TRBD2 identical over 9 bases. Germline V lookup: CDR1 DFQATT, CDR2 SNEGSKA (reference sequence). V shed 5 bases and J 0 bases; nucleotides not matched to a gene: 12. The CDR3 runs 17 residues. The CDR3 DNA follows: TGCAGTGCTGAGAAGAGGCGGGAGGGCCCTAGCACAGATACGCAGTATTTT. This sequence encodes CSAEKRREGPSTDTQYF.

This clonotype was counted a few times. The genes are TRBV6-1 and TRBJ2-5, with 7 bases identical to TRBD1. CDR1 is MNHNS and CDR2 is SASEGT in the germline V gene. V lost 9 bases and J lost 5; bases outside the gene matches: 3. The CDR3 length is 11 residues. CDR3 protein: CASQGVETQYF. In nucleotides, the CDR3 is TGTGCCAGTCAGGGGGTGGAGACCCAGTACTTC.

The chain is built from TRBV2 and TRBJ2-3; D gene uncertain. This CDR3 comprises 14 residues. CDR1 is SNHLY and CDR2 is FYNNEI in the germline V gene. V lost 7 bases, J lost 0 bases, and 11 bases lay in between. This CDR3 reads CASKESGSTDTQYF. The CDR3 region has the DNA TGTGCCAGCAAAGAATCGGGTAGCACAGATACGCAGTATTTT.

The genes are TRBV5-1 and TRBJ2-7; 11 bases fit TRBD2. Germline V CDR1 and CDR2: SGHRS, YFSETQ. The CDR3 is made up of 17 amino acids. The J segment lost 3 bases and the V segment lost 8 bases, leaving 16 bases of the junction unmatched. This chain's CDR3 is CASLGRGTSGGVYEQYF. CDR3 nucleotide sequence: TGCGCCAGTTTAGGGCGCGGGACTAGCGGTGGAGTCTACGAGCAGTACTTC.

The sample holds one count of this clonotype. The CDR3 protein is CASMATSYEQYF. The CDR3 nucleotides are TGTGCCAGTATGGCCACCTCCTACGAGCAGTACTTC. The chain carries TRBV19 and TRBJ2-7, with unresolved D. The V gene lost 7 bases and the J gene lost 0 bases, with 7 bases spanning the gap. The CDR3 extends over 12 amino acids. Germline V lookup: CDR1 LNHDA, CDR2 SQIVND (reference sequence).

This chain links TRBV27 with TRBJ2-5; 7 bases are a match to TRBD2. The CDR3 sequence is 16 residues long. The V segment lost 3 bases and the J segment 1 base; nucleotides outside the gene matches: 8. The germline V gene encodes CDR1 MNHEY and CDR2 SMNVEV (reference sequence). The CDR3 coding sequence is TGTGCCAGCAGTTTGTTCGCCCTAGCGGTCCAAGAGACCCAGTACTTC. It yields the protein CASSLFALAVQETQYF.

Regarding this clonotype: The junction and the germline gene differ at one end; a read error may be behind it. The V and J genes are TRBV20-1 and TRBJ1-5, with a weak D call TRBD1 (5 bases). The CDR3 has 16 amino acids. Looked up from germline, CDR1 is DFQATT and CDR2 is SNEGSKA (reference sequence). CDR3 nucleotide sequence: TGCGGTGCTAGAGATTGGGGGGGGAATAGCAATCAGCCCCAGCATTTT. The encoded protein is CGARDWGGNSNQPQHF.

The CDR3 protein is CASSLGPATSYEQYF. As DNA, the CDR3 is TGCGCCAGCAGCTTGGGTCCAGCAACCTCCTACGAGCAGTACTTC. The chain joins TRBV5-1 to TRBJ2-7, with unresolved D. The V gene's germline CDR1 is SGHRS and CDR2 YFSETQ. The germline V and J ends were trimmed by 0 bases and 0 bases, with 10 bases remaining between them. CDR3 length equals 15 residues.

The chain recombines TRBV2 with TRBJ2-2; no definite D call. CDR3 length: 13 amino acids. V dropped 5 bases and J dropped 4 bases, with 8 bases sitting between them. Looked up from germline, CDR1 is SNHLY and CDR2 is FYNNEI. Written as DNA, the CDR3 is TGTGCCAGCAGTCCCTTGGCCACCGGGGAGCTGTTTTTT. Translation: CASSPLATGELFF. The full variable domain, with the rest looked up from reference TRBV2 and TRBJ2-2, is EPEVTQTPSHQVTQMGQEVILRCVPISNHLYFYWYRQILGQKVEFLVSFYNNEISEKSEIFDDQFSVERPDGSNFTLKIRSTKLEDSAMYFCASSPLATGELFFGEGSRLTVL.

This chain joins TRBV7-3 and TRBJ2-1, with a weak D call TRBD2 (5 bases). The V end lost 1 base, the J end lost 16 bases, and 14 bases lay between the germline ends. CDR1 is SGHTA, CDR2 FQGTGA, per germline. There are 12 residues in the CDR3. The CDR3 is CASSLMGSAIFF. The CDR3, as DNA: TGTGCCAGCAGCTTAATGGGTAGCGCCATATTCTTC.

The chain recombines TRBV7-2 with TRBJ2-2, with D possibly matching TRBD1 (5 bases). Germline lookup yields CDR1 SGHTA and CDR2 FQGNSA. V lost 4 bases to trimming and J lost 3 bases, with 9 bases between them. This CDR3 region has 14 residues. The CDR3 coding sequence is TGTGCCAGCAGCTCAAGCAGGGACACCGGGGAGCTGTTTTTT. Its translation is CASSSSRDTGELFF.

The chain carries TRBV9 and TRBJ1-1; the D gene is possibly TRBD1 (5 bases). Trimming removed 2 bases at V and 1 base at J, with 12 bases between. Germline values: CDR1 SGDLS, CDR2 YYNGEE. CDR3 size: 15 residues. CDR3 sequence (DNA): TGTGCCAGCAGCGTCGATCCAGGGAGGAACACTGAAGCTTTCTTT. Amino acid sequence: CASSVDPGRNTEAFF. The full variable domain, with the rest looked up from reference TRBV9 and TRBJ1-1, is DSGVTQTPKHLITATGQRVTLRCSPRSGDLSVYWYQQSLDQGLQFLIQYYNGEERAKGNILERFSAQQFPDLHSELNLSSLELGDSALYFCASSVDPGRNTEAFFGQGTRLTVV.

The chain employs TRBV10-3 and TRBJ2-7; tentative D call: TRBD1 (5 bases). This CDR3 has 14 residues. With 4 bases removed from V and 3 bases from J, the gap between germline ends came to 13 bases. Germline CDR1 and CDR2: ENHRY and SYGVKD. CDR3 residues: CAISGGADLYEQYF. The DNA for the CDR3 is TGTGCCATCAGTGGTGGGGCGGATCTCTACGAGCAGTACTTC.

The sample holds a few counts of this clonotype. The V gene is TRBV6-4, the J gene TRBJ1-5, with 10 bases aligning to TRBD1. Germline V CDR1 and CDR2: MRHNA, SNTAGT. CDR3 length equals 15 residues. V dropped 10 bases and J dropped 2; count of bases not matched to a gene: 8. The CDR3 nucleotides read TGTGCCACCAGCCCCGGGACAGGGGGCAATCAGCCCCAGCATTTT. Encoded protein: CATSPGTGGNQPQHF.